The clone carrying this T cell receptor (beta chain) showed up many times. Germline CDR1 SGHNT, CDR2 YENEEA. There are 16 residues in the CDR3. V shed 5 bases and J 3 bases; nucleotides not matched to a gene: 6. The source of the sample is a study of T cells in Graves' hyperthyroidism and ophthalmopathy. Turning to the study itself: Peripheral blood was taken when the disease was first diagnosed, before any treatment began.

TCR beta CDR3 regions were amplified from RNA. HTBI primers were the set used in a first-round RT-PCR of the TCR CDR3. TCRdb called the multiplex PCR reads again in MiXCR, with one record for every CDR3 protein. The sample includes about 410,000 distinct CDR3 sequences, around 13% seen only once; the top ten take about 19%. This sequence joins TRBV11-3 and TRBJ2-1, with 11 bases aligning to TRBD2. Sequencing input: blood. This receptor was obtained from a woman in her thirties with Graves' ophthalmopathy. The CDR3 region is CASSTSGGPNYNEQFF. CDR3 nucleotide sequence: TGTGCCAGCAGCACTAGCGGGGGCCCTAACTACAATGAGCAGTTCTTC.